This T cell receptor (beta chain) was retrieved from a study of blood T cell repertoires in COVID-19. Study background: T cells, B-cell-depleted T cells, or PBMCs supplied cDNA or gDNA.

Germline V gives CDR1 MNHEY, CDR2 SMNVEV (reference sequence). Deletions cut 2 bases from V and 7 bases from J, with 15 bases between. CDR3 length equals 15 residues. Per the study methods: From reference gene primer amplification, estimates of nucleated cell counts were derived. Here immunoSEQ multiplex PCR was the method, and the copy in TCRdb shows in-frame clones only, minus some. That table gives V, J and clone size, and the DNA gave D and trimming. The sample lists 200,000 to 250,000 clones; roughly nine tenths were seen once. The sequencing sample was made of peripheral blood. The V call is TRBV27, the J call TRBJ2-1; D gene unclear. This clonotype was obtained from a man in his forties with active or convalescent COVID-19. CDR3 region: CASSLIARSVNEQFF. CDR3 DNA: TGTGCCAGCAGTTTAATCGCCCGGTCGGTTAATGAGCAGTTCTTC.